The rows below give T cell receptor beta chains drawn from one sample of a study of shared clonotypes between healthy human individuals. Profiled with immunoSEQ multiplex PCR; TCRdb holds only in-frame clones, not every one. Altogether about 2.4 million clones are present, 80% to 95% being singletons, with the ten largest covering 0.36%. The specimen sequenced was naive CD4+ T cells from PBMCs. The source of these receptors is a man younger than 30 in good health. Some clones in this sample may be carry-over from other donors' samples. The CDR3 runs from the conserved cysteine through the conserved F or W. Each record gives: J gene, clone size, V gene, D gene, CDR3 protein, CDR3 DNA. The D gene is left open where the match is weak. Only part of the rows carry a size: once, few, many, or a class if the clone is expanded.

J: TRBJ1-1; size: NA; V: TRBV6-6; D: NA; CDR3: CASRPYDSKNTEAFF; DNA: TGTGCCAGCCGCCCATACGACAGCAAGAACACTGAAGCTTTCTTT
J: TRBJ2-7; size: once; V: TRBV7-9; D: NA; CDR3: CASSLIGTEGEQYF; DNA: TGTGCCAGCAGCTTAATTGGGACGGAGGGCGAGCAGTACTTC
J: TRBJ1-5; size: NA; V: TRBV19; D: NA; CDR3: CASSTGTPGGQPQHF; DNA: TGTGCCAGTAGTACGGGGACCCCCGGGGGTCAGCCCCAGCATTTT
J: TRBJ1-4; size: NA; V: TRBV7-3; D: NA; CDR3: CASRQGREKLFF; DNA: TGTGCCAGCAGACAGGGTCGGGAAAAACTGTTTTTT
J: TRBJ1-5; size: NA; V: TRBV5-1; D: NA; CDR3: CASSHGDGGSNQPQHF; DNA: TGCGCCAGCAGCCATGGGGATGGGGGTAGCAATCAGCCCCAGCATTTT
J: TRBJ1-6; size: NA; V: TRBV27; D: NA; CDR3: CASSNRGSPLHF; DNA: TGTGCCAGCAGTAACCGTGGTTCACCCCTCCACTTT
J: TRBJ1-1; size: NA; V: TRBV7-6; D: NA; CDR3: CASSLARALVTEAFF; DNA: TGTGCCAGCAGCTTAGCGAGGGCGTTGGTGACTGAAGCTTTCTTT
J: TRBJ2-3; size: once; V: TRBV28; D: NA; CDR3: CASNPGGMDTQYF; DNA: TGTGCCAGCAACCCCGGGGGTATGGATACGCAGTATTTT
J: TRBJ2-3; size: NA; V: TRBV7-3; D: NA; CDR3: CASSSYTDTQYF; DNA: TGTGCCAGCAGCTCGTATACAGATACGCAGTATTTT
J: TRBJ2-5; size: once; V: TRBV9; D: TRBD2; CDR3: CASSAEGAGGVTQYF; DNA: TGTGCCAGCAGCGCGGAGGGTGCGGGAGGAGTGACCCAGTACTTC
J: TRBJ1-5; size: NA; V: TRBV28; D: NA; CDR3: CASRPKGGNQPQHF; DNA: TGTGCCAGTAGGCCGAAGGGAGGCAATCAGCCCCAGCATTTT
J: TRBJ2-1; size: NA; V: TRBV6-5; D: TRBD1; CDR3: CASSQQGANEQFF; DNA: TGTGCCAGCAGCCAACAGGGGGCAAATGAGCAGTTCTTC
J: TRBJ1-2; size: few; V: TRBV19; D: NA; CDR3: CASSTTGLPYGYTF; DNA: TGTGCCAGTAGTACCACAGGATTACCCTATGGCTACACCTTC
J: TRBJ2-7; size: NA; V: TRBV7-9; D: TRBD2; CDR3: CASRLAAGTSVHEQYF; DNA: TGTGCCAGCAGACTCGCGGCCGGGACTAGCGTCCACGAGCAGTACTTC
J: TRBJ2-1; size: NA; V: TRBV4-1; D: TRBD2; CDR3: CASSQGGRAYFEQFF; DNA: TGCGCCAGCAGCCAGGGCGGGAGGGCCTATTTTGAGCAGTTCTTC
J: TRBJ1-1; size: few; V: TRBV5-1; D: TRBD1; CDR3: CASSLRGQREAFF; DNA: TGCGCCAGCAGCTTGAGGGGGCAGAGGGAAGCTTTCTTT
J: TRBJ1-2; size: NA; V: TRBV7-2; D: TRBD1; CDR3: CASSLLGRGQGYTF; DNA: TGTGCCAGCAGCTTACTGGGCAGGGGGCAAGGCTACACCTTC
J: TRBJ2-7; size: NA; V: TRBV27; D: NA; CDR3: CASSTGFVNEQYF; DNA: TGTGCCAGCAGTACTGGCTTCGTCAACGAGCAGTACTTC
J: TRBJ2-2; size: NA; V: TRBV4-1; D: NA; CDR3: CASSQDPPSGAGITGELFF; DNA: TGCGCCAGCAGCCAAGATCCCCCGTCGGGGGCGGGGATCACCGGGGAGCTGTTTTTT
J: TRBJ2-3; size: NA; V: TRBV28; D: NA; CDR3: CASSPFSPGDTQYF; DNA: TGTGCCAGCAGTCCTTTCAGTCCCGGAGATACGCAGTATTTT
J: TRBJ2-1; size: NA; V: TRBV10-3; D: TRBD1; CDR3: CAISEDRGWVNEQFF; DNA: TGTGCCATCAGTGAGGACAGGGGATGGGTCAATGAGCAGTTCTTC
J: TRBJ2-1; size: NA; V: TRBV6-1; D: NA; CDR3: CASSSREPTYNEQFF; DNA: TGTGCCAGCAGCTCCAGGGAGCCTACCTACAATGAGCAGTTCTTC
J: TRBJ2-1; size: once; V: TRBV2; D: NA; CDR3: CASKGRSYNEQFF; DNA: TGTGCCAGCAAGGGAAGGTCCTACAATGAGCAGTTCTTC
J: TRBJ2-7; size: NA; V: TRBV18; D: TRBD1; CDR3: CASSPGGTGSYEQYF; DNA: TGTGCCAGCTCACCAGGTGGGACAGGATCCTACGAGCAGTACTTC
J: TRBJ2-1; size: NA; V: TRBV7-9; D: NA; CDR3: CASSFGPNHNEQFF; DNA: TGTGCCAGCAGCTTTGGGCCGAACCACAATGAGCAGTTCTTC
J: TRBJ2-1; size: NA; V: TRBV9; D: TRBD2; CDR3: CASSVGGSGGYNEQFF; DNA: TGTGCCAGCAGCGTAGGGGGTAGCGGGGGCTACAATGAGCAGTTCTTC
J: TRBJ1-5; size: NA; V: TRBV28; D: NA; CDR3: CASIDGGISYQPQHF; DNA: TGTGCCAGCATAGACGGCGGCATTAGTTATCAGCCCCAGCATTTT